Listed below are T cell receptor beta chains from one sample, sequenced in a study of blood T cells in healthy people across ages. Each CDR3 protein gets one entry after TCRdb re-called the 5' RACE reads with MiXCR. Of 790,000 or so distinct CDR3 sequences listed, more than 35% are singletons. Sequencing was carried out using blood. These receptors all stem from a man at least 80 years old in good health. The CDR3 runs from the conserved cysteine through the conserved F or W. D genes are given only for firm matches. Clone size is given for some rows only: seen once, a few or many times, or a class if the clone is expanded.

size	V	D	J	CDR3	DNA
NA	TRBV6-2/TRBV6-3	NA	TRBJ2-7	CASSRDQVGYEQYF	TGTGCCAGCAGTCGGGACCAAGTAGGCTACGAGCAGTACTTC
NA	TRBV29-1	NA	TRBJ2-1	CSVAGASSYNERFF	TGCAGCGTAGCCGGGGCTAGCTCCTACAATGAGCGGTTCTTC
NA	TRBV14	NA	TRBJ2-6	CASSQVGTLGANVLTF	TGTGCCAGCAGCCAAGTCGGGACTCTTGGGGCCAACGTCCTGACTTTC
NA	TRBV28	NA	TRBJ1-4	CASREPLGEKLFF	TGTGCCAGCAGAGAGCCACTGGGTGAAAAACTGTTTTTT
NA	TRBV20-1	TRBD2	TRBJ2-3	CSARPTSGRFTDTQYF	TGCAGTGCTAGACCAACTAGCGGGAGGTTCACAGATACGCAGTATTTT
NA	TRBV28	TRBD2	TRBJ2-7	CASSAGDRTYEQYF	TGTGCCAGCAGTGCGGGGGACCGCACCTACGAGCAGTACTTC
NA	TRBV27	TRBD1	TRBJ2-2	CASSFWTGVNTGELFF	TGTGCCAGCAGTTTTTGGACAGGAGTGAACACCGGGGAGCTGTTTTTT
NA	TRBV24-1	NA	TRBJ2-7	CATSDPGGGSSYEQYF	TGTGCCACCAGTGACCCAGGGGGCGGGAGTTCGTACGAGCAGTACTTC
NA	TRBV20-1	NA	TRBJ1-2	CSASPGGSTSYTF	TGCAGTGCTAGCCCCGGGGGGTCTACGAGCTACACCTTC
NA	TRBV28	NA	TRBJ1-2	CASGLGSLDYGYTF	TGTGCCAGCGGTTTGGGGAGTTTAGACTATGGCTACACCTTC
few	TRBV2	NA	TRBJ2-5	CASRTDSQETQYF	TGTGCCAGCAGGACTGACAGCCAAGAGACCCAGTACTTC
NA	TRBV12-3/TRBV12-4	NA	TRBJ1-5	CASSYDRPSNQPQHF	TGTGCCAGCAGTTACGACAGACCTAGCAATCAGCCCCAGCATTTT
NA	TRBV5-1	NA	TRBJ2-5	CASRSAQMGPQETQYF	TGCGCCAGCAGATCTGCCCAGATGGGCCCCCAAGAGACCCAGTACTTC
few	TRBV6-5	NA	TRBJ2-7	CASSYGQINEQYF	TGTGCCAGCAGTTACGGGCAGATCAACGAGCAGTACTTC
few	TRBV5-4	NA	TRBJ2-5	CASSLRRGLGETQYF	TGTGCCAGCAGCTTGAGGCGGGGGCTTGGAGAGACCCAGTACTTC
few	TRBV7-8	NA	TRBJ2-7	CASGLRDYEQYF	TGTGCCAGCGGTCTTAGGGACTACGAGCAGTACTTC
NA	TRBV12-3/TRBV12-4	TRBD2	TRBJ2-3	CASPPGSGRVTDTQYF	TGTGCCAGCCCACCTGGTAGCGGGAGGGTGACAGATACGCAGTATTTT
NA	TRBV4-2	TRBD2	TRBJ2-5	CASNQVSAGEQYF	TGTGCCAGCAACCAAGTCTCGGCGGGAGAGCAGTACTTC
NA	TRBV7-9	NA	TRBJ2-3	CASSLTSYVEGYF	TGTGCCAGCAGCTTAACTTCGTACGTAGAGGGGTATTTT
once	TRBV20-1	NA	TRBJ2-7	CSALLRERISNEQYF	TGCAGTGCTCTACTTCGGGAGAGAATATCCAATGAGCAGTACTTC